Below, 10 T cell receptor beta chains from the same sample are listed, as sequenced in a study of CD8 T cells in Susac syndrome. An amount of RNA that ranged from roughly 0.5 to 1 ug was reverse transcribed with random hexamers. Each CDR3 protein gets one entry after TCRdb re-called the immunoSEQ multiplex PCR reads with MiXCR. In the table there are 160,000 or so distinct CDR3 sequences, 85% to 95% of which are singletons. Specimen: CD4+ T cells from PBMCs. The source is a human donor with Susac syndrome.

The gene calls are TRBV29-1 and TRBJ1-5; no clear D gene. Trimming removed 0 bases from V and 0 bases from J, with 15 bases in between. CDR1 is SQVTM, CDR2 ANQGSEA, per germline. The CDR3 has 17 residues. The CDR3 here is CSVEDLEYLNSNQPQHF. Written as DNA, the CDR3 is TGCAGCGTTGAAGATCTGGAGTACCTCAATAGCAATCAGCCCCAGCATTTT.

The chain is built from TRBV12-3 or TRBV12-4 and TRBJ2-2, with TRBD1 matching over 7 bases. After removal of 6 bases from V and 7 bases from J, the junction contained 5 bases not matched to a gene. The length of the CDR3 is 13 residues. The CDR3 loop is CASSTTGLGELFF. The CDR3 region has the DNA TGTGCCAGCAGCACGACAGGGCTCGGGGAGCTGTTTTTT.

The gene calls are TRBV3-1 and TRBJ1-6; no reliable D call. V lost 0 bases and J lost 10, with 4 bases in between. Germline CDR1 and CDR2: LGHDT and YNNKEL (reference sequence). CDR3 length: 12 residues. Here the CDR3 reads CASSQDPSPLHF. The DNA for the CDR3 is TGTGCCAGCAGCCAAGATCCCTCACCCCTCCACTTT.

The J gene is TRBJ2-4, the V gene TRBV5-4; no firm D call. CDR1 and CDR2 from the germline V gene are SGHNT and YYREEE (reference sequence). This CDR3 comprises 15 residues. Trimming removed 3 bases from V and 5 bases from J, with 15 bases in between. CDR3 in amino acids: CASSSTLASQNIQYF. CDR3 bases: TGTGCCAGCAGCTCCACCTTGGCGTCGCAAAACATTCAGTACTTC.

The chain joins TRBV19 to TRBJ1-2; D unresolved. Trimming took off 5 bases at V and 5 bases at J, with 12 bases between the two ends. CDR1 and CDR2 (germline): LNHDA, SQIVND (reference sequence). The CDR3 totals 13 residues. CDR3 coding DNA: TGTGCCAGTAGTCACGAGGTTTCGTATGGCTACACCTTC. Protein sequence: CASSHEVSYGYTF.

The CDR3 region is CASSFDSRGLATDTQYF. CDR3 coding DNA: TGTGCCAGCAGCTTCGACTCCCGAGGACTAGCAACAGATACGCAGTATTTT. J is TRBJ2-3 and V is TRBV7-9, with 8 positions matching TRBD2. CDR1 and CDR2 (germline): SEHNR, FQNEAQ (reference sequence). The CDR3 length is 17 residues. V shed 3 bases, J shed 3 bases, and the junction held 11 bases outside the gene matches.

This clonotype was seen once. The CDR3: CASRRGGTNTGELFF. DNA for the CDR3: TGTGCCAGCCGACGCGGGGGGACGAACACCGGGGAGCTGTTTTTT. The rearrangement joins TRBV27 to TRBJ2-2; 8 bases line up with TRBD2. Germline CDR1 MNHEY, CDR2 SMNVEV (reference sequence). Unmatched junction bases numbered 5, after V lost 8 bases and J lost 0 bases. This CDR3 is 15 amino acids long.

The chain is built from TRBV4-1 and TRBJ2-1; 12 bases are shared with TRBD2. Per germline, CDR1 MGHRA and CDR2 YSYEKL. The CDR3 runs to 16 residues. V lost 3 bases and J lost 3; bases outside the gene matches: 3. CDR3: CASSQVLAGGYNEQFF. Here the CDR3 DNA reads TGCGCCAGCAGCCAGGTACTAGCGGGGGGCTACAATGAGCAGTTCTTC.

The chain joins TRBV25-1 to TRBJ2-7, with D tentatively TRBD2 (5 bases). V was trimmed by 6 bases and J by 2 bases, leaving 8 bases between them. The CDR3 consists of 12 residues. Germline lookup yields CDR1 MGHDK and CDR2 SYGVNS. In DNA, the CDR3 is TGTGCCAGCAGCGGAGGCCCCTACGAGCAGTACTTC. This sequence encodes CASSGGPYEQYF.

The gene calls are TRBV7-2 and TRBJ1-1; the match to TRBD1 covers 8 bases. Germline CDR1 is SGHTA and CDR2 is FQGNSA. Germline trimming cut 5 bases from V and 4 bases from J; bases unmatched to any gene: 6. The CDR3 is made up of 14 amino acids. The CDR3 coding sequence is TGTGCCAGCAGCCTCGGACAGGGAAGCACTGAAGCTTTCTTT. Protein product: CASSLGQGSTEAFF.